The rows below give T cell receptor beta chains drawn from one sample of a study of blood T cell repertoires in COVID-19. Repertoires were generated with immunoSEQ multiplex PCR, while TCRdb's copy carries only in-frame clones and drops some. Of about 300,000 clones listed, 85% to 90% are singletons. Sequencing used peripheral blood. These receptors all come from a man between 65 and 85 years old with acute or convalescent COVID-19. CDR3s include the opening cysteine and the closing phenylalanine or tryptophan. D genes are given only for firm matches. Size values are once, few and many counts, or a class for expanded clones, and some rows have none.

CDR3aa: CASSTVGQAEAFF
CDR3nt: TGTGCCAGCAGCACAGTGGGGCAGGCAGAAGCTTTCTTT
d_gene: NA
abundance: NA
j_gene: TRBJ1-1
v_gene: TRBV6-5

CDR3aa: CASSPSAPGQGGTGELFF
CDR3nt: TGTGCCAGCTCACCATCGGCACCCGGACAGGGGGGCACCGGGGAGCTGTTTTTT
d_gene: TRBD1
abundance: few
j_gene: TRBJ2-2
v_gene: TRBV18

CDR3aa: CASSEAGRERQPQHF
CDR3nt: TGCGCCAGCAGCGAAGCGGGCAGGGAACGTCAGCCCCAGCATTTT
d_gene: NA
abundance: NA
j_gene: TRBJ1-5
v_gene: TRBV4-1

CDR3aa: CASSNRESTSNYGYTF
CDR3nt: TGCGCCAGCAGCAACAGGGAAAGTACCTCTAACTATGGCTACACCTTC
d_gene: NA
abundance: NA
j_gene: TRBJ1-2
v_gene: TRBV5-1

CDR3aa: CSAASGHEQYF
CDR3nt: TGCAGTGCCGCCAGCGGCCACGAGCAGTACTTC
d_gene: NA
abundance: NA
j_gene: TRBJ2-7
v_gene: TRBV20-1

CDR3aa: CASSLSASSYNEQFF
CDR3nt: TGTGCCAGCAGCTTGTCGGCTAGCTCCTACAATGAGCAGTTCTTC
d_gene: NA
abundance: NA
j_gene: TRBJ2-1
v_gene: TRBV5-4

CDR3aa: CASKGSGTSTEQFF
CDR3nt: TGCGCCAGTAAAGGATCCGGGACTAGCACTGAGCAGTTCTTC
d_gene: TRBD2
abundance: NA
j_gene: TRBJ2-1
v_gene: TRBV10-2

CDR3aa: CASRRLGTVSTDTQYF
CDR3nt: TGTGCCAGCAGGAGACTTGGGACAGTAAGCACAGATACGCAGTATTTT
d_gene: TRBD1
abundance: NA
j_gene: TRBJ2-3
v_gene: TRBV6-6

CDR3aa: CASSLRRTGGVYEQYF
CDR3nt: TGTGCCAGCAGCCTTAGAAGGACAGGGGGCGTTTACGAGCAGTACTTC
d_gene: TRBD1
abundance: NA
j_gene: TRBJ2-7
v_gene: TRBV3-1/TRBV3-2

CDR3aa: CASSARSGNEQFF
CDR3nt: TGTGCCAGCAGTGCACGTAGCGGGAATGAGCAGTTCTTC
d_gene: TRBD2
abundance: NA
j_gene: TRBJ2-1
v_gene: TRBV2

CDR3aa: CASSAEGVRPRETQYF
CDR3nt: TGTGCCAGCAGTGCCGAGGGAGTACGCCCTCGGGAGACCCAGTACTTC
d_gene: NA
abundance: once
j_gene: TRBJ2-5
v_gene: TRBV2

CDR3aa: CASSQAPGGQPQHF
CDR3nt: TGCGCCAGCAGCCAAGCCCCAGGGGGGCAGCCCCAGCATTTT
d_gene: TRBD1
abundance: NA
j_gene: TRBJ1-5
v_gene: TRBV4-1

CDR3aa: CATSEYRGGYTF
CDR3nt: TGTGCCACCAGTGAGTACAGGGGTGGCTACACCTTC
d_gene: TRBD1
abundance: NA
j_gene: TRBJ1-2
v_gene: TRBV24-1

CDR3aa: CASSLLPMSDEQFF
CDR3nt: TGTGCCAGCAGCTTATTGCCTATGAGCGATGAGCAGTTCTTC
d_gene: NA
abundance: NA
j_gene: TRBJ2-1
v_gene: TRBV7-2

CDR3aa: CASSFTGVNSPLHF
CDR3nt: TGTGCCAGCAGCTTTACAGGGGTTAATTCACCCCTCCACTTT
d_gene: TRBD1
abundance: NA
j_gene: TRBJ1-6
v_gene: TRBV5-5

CDR3aa: CASSFPGTGGLVGANVLTF
CDR3nt: TGTGCCAGCAGCTTCCCCGGGACAGGGGGTCTCGTTGGGGCCAACGTCCTGACTTTC
d_gene: TRBD1
abundance: NA
j_gene: TRBJ2-6
v_gene: TRBV5-4

CDR3aa: CASSFNSGNTIYF
CDR3nt: TGTGCCAGCAGTTTCAACTCTGGAAACACCATATATTTT
d_gene: NA
abundance: NA
j_gene: TRBJ1-3
v_gene: TRBV28

CDR3aa: CASSDRGPEQYF
CDR3nt: TGTGCCAGCAGTGATAGGGGCCCCGAGCAGTACTTC
d_gene: NA
abundance: NA
j_gene: TRBJ2-7
v_gene: TRBV2

CDR3aa: CASSQVPGNGELFF
CDR3nt: TGTGCCAGCAGCCAAGTACCGGGAAACGGGGAGCTGTTTTTT
d_gene: NA
abundance: NA
j_gene: TRBJ2-2
v_gene: TRBV4-2

CDR3aa: CASSVGTGIGEQYF
CDR3nt: TGTGCCAGCAGCGTAGGGACAGGGATTGGCGAGCAGTACTTC
d_gene: TRBD1
abundance: NA
j_gene: TRBJ2-7
v_gene: TRBV9

CDR3aa: CASSPQGQGRNGFF
CDR3nt: TGTGCCAGCAGCCCTCAAGGACAGGGACGAAATGGTTTCTTT
d_gene: TRBD1
abundance: NA
j_gene: TRBJ1-1
v_gene: TRBV11-2

CDR3aa: CASSKGQNTGELFF
CDR3nt: TGTGCCAGCAGCAAGGGACAGAACACCGGGGAGCTGTTTTTT
d_gene: NA
abundance: NA
j_gene: TRBJ2-2
v_gene: TRBV7-8

CDR3aa: CASSYSKAGNYEQYF
CDR3nt: TGTGCCAGCAGTTACTCGAAAGCGGGAAACTACGAGCAGTACTTC
d_gene: TRBD2
abundance: NA
j_gene: TRBJ2-7
v_gene: TRBV6-6

CDR3aa: CASSPDQGGETQYF
CDR3nt: TGTGCCAGCAGCCCGGACCAGGGGGGAGAGACCCAGTACTTC
d_gene: NA
abundance: NA
j_gene: TRBJ2-5
v_gene: TRBV7-9

CDR3aa: CASSPVSGQETQYF
CDR3nt: TGTGCCAGCTCACCAGTGTCAGGTCAAGAGACCCAGTACTTC
d_gene: NA
abundance: NA
j_gene: TRBJ2-5
v_gene: TRBV18

CDR3aa: CASSPGTQGFDEKLFF
CDR3nt: TGTGCCAGCAGCCCAGGTACCCAGGGGTTCGACGAAAAACTGTTTTTT
d_gene: NA
abundance: NA
j_gene: TRBJ1-4
v_gene: TRBV9

CDR3aa: CASSLATGSNQPQHF
CDR3nt: TGTGCCAGCAGCTTAGCCACAGGGTCCAATCAGCCCCAGCATTTT
d_gene: NA
abundance: NA
j_gene: TRBJ1-5
v_gene: TRBV7-2

CDR3aa: CASSESGYEQYF
CDR3nt: TGTGCCAGCAGTGAATCAGGGTACGAGCAGTACTTC
d_gene: NA
abundance: NA
j_gene: TRBJ2-7
v_gene: TRBV6-1

CDR3aa: CASSQPTGTGSGNTIYF
CDR3nt: TGTGCCAGCAGCCAACCTACCGGGACAGGCTCTGGAAACACCATATATTTT
d_gene: TRBD1
abundance: NA
j_gene: TRBJ1-3
v_gene: TRBV3-1/TRBV3-2

CDR3aa: CASSPSDRPYPRGTEAFF
CDR3nt: TGTGCCAGCTCACCCTCAGACAGGCCCTACCCTCGGGGCACTGAAGCTTTCTTT
d_gene: NA
abundance: NA
j_gene: TRBJ1-1
v_gene: TRBV18

CDR3aa: CASSPWTSGRIFSYNEQFF
CDR3nt: TGTGCCAGCAGCCCGTGGACTAGCGGGAGGATTTTCTCCTACAATGAGCAGTTCTTC
d_gene: TRBD2
abundance: NA
j_gene: TRBJ2-1
v_gene: TRBV3-1/TRBV3-2

CDR3aa: CATNDPYGQDRTDTQYF
CDR3nt: TGTGCCACCAATGACCCCTACGGACAGGACCGCACAGATACGCAGTATTTT
d_gene: TRBD1
abundance: once
j_gene: TRBJ2-3
v_gene: TRBV24-1

CDR3aa: CASSPHRSAQPQHF
CDR3nt: TGTGCCAGCAGCCCCCACAGGTCAGCTCAGCCCCAGCATTTT
d_gene: NA
abundance: once
j_gene: TRBJ1-5
v_gene: TRBV11-2

CDR3aa: CASSLRQGSDSPLHF
CDR3nt: TGTGCCAGCAGCTTGAGACAGGGTAGTGATTCACCCCTCCACTTT
d_gene: TRBD1
abundance: NA
j_gene: TRBJ1-6
v_gene: TRBV5-4

CDR3aa: CASSFQASGGNEQFF
CDR3nt: TGCGCCAGCAGCTTCCAGGCTAGCGGGGGCAATGAGCAGTTCTTC
d_gene: TRBD2
abundance: NA
j_gene: TRBJ2-1
v_gene: TRBV4-3

CDR3aa: CASSGSVGAPYEQYF
CDR3nt: TGTGCCAGCAGCGGGAGCGTGGGGGCGCCCTACGAGCAGTACTTC
d_gene: NA
abundance: NA
j_gene: TRBJ2-7
v_gene: TRBV4-2

CDR3aa: CASSENQPQHF
CDR3nt: TGTGCCAGCAGTGAGAATCAGCCCCAGCATTTT
d_gene: NA
abundance: NA
j_gene: TRBJ1-5
v_gene: TRBV28

CDR3aa: CASSSQGGATEAFF
CDR3nt: TGTGCCAGCAGCTCGCAAGGAGGGGCCACTGAAGCTTTCTTT
d_gene: NA
abundance: NA
j_gene: TRBJ1-1
v_gene: TRBV14

CDR3aa: CASSPRGNTEAFF
CDR3nt: TGTGCCAGCAGTCCCAGGGGAAACACTGAAGCTTTCTTT
d_gene: NA
abundance: NA
j_gene: TRBJ1-1
v_gene: TRBV3-1/TRBV3-2

CDR3aa: CASGLGGDTEAFF
CDR3nt: TGTGCCAGTGGACTAGGGGGGGACACTGAAGCTTTCTTT
d_gene: NA
abundance: NA
j_gene: TRBJ1-1
v_gene: TRBV19

CDR3aa: CASRGLPYNEQFF
CDR3nt: TGTGCCAGTAGGGGTCTCCCCTACAATGAGCAGTTCTTC
d_gene: NA
abundance: NA
j_gene: TRBJ2-1
v_gene: TRBV25-1

CDR3aa: CASTDVRGGNQPQHF
CDR3nt: TGTGCCAGTACCGACGTAAGAGGAGGCAATCAGCCCCAGCATTTT
d_gene: NA
abundance: NA
j_gene: TRBJ1-5
v_gene: TRBV19

CDR3aa: CASSLGGTWETQYF
CDR3nt: TGTGCCAGCAGCTTAGGCGGGACTTGGGAGACCCAGTACTTC
d_gene: NA
abundance: NA
j_gene: TRBJ2-5
v_gene: TRBV11-2

CDR3aa: CASSLLTGNEQYF
CDR3nt: TGTGCCAGCAGTTTACTGACAGGGAACGAGCAGTACTTC
d_gene: TRBD1
abundance: NA
j_gene: TRBJ2-7
v_gene: TRBV12-3/TRBV12-4

CDR3aa: CASSPRQGVVTGELFF
CDR3nt: TGTGCCAGCTCACCCCGACAGGGGGTCGTCACCGGGGAGCTGTTTTTT
d_gene: TRBD1
abundance: few
j_gene: TRBJ2-2
v_gene: TRBV18

CDR3aa: CATRASGGDEKLFF
CDR3nt: TGTGCCACCAGGGCCTCGGGGGGAGACGAAAAACTGTTTTTT
d_gene: NA
abundance: NA
j_gene: TRBJ1-4
v_gene: TRBV24-1

CDR3aa: CASVAMGLYNEQFF
CDR3nt: TGTGCCAGCGTGGCCATGGGCCTGTACAATGAGCAGTTCTTC
d_gene: NA
abundance: NA
j_gene: TRBJ2-1
v_gene: TRBV2

CDR3aa: CASSTGVNSPLHF
CDR3nt: TGTGCCAGCTCTACAGGGGTTAATTCACCCCTCCACTTT
d_gene: TRBD1
abundance: NA
j_gene: TRBJ1-6
v_gene: TRBV27

CDR3aa: CASSATYRVGDTQYF
CDR3nt: TGTGCCAGCAGCGCAACATACAGGGTAGGAGATACGCAGTATTTT
d_gene: NA
abundance: NA
j_gene: TRBJ2-3
v_gene: TRBV7-3

CDR3aa: CASRYPGTYEQYF
CDR3nt: TGTGCCAGCAGGTATCCGGGGACTTACGAGCAGTACTTC
d_gene: NA
abundance: once
j_gene: TRBJ2-7
v_gene: TRBV2

CDR3aa: CASSLLPGGGISDTQYF
CDR3nt: TGTGCCAGCAGTTTACTCCCAGGGGGAGGAATCTCAGATACGCAGTATTTT
d_gene: NA
abundance: NA
j_gene: TRBJ2-3
v_gene: TRBV28

CDR3aa: CASSLRNTGELFF
CDR3nt: TGCGCCAGCAGCTTGCGGAACACCGGGGAGCTGTTTTTT
d_gene: NA
abundance: NA
j_gene: TRBJ2-2
v_gene: TRBV5-1

CDR3aa: CASSLGGGISTDTQYF
CDR3nt: TGTGCCAGCAGCTTAGGGGGAGGGATATCCACAGATACGCAGTATTTT
d_gene: TRBD2
abundance: NA
j_gene: TRBJ2-3
v_gene: TRBV11-2

CDR3aa: CASSLKPGQGRMNTEAFF
CDR3nt: TGTGCCAGCAGTCTCAAACCGGGACAGGGGCGAATGAACACTGAAGCTTTCTTT
d_gene: TRBD1
abundance: NA
j_gene: TRBJ1-1
v_gene: TRBV6-2/TRBV6-3

CDR3aa: CASSQRVGRGTEAFF
CDR3nt: TGCGCCAGCAGCCAAAGGGTGGGCCGGGGGACTGAAGCTTTCTTT
d_gene: NA
abundance: NA
j_gene: TRBJ1-1
v_gene: TRBV4-3

CDR3aa: CASSLLGGIQYF
CDR3nt: TGTGCCAGCAGCTTGTTGGGGGGCATTCAGTACTTC
d_gene: NA
abundance: NA
j_gene: TRBJ2-4
v_gene: TRBV5-6

CDR3aa: CASGPNFGDRENTEAFF
CDR3nt: TGTGCCAGCGGGCCAAACTTCGGCGACAGGGAGAACACTGAAGCTTTCTTT
d_gene: TRBD1
abundance: NA
j_gene: TRBJ1-1
v_gene: TRBV14